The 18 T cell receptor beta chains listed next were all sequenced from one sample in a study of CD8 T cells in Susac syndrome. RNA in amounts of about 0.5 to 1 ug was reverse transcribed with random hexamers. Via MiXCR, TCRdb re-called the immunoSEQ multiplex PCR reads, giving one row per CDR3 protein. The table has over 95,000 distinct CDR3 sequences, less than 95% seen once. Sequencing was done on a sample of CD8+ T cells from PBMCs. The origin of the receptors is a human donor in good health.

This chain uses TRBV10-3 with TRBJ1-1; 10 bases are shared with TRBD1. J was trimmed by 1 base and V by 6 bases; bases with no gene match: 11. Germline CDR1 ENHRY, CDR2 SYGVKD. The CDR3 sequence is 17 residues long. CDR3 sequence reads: CAIRPGQGMAPNTEAFF. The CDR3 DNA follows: TGTGCCATCAGACCGGGACAGGGGATGGCCCCGAACACTGAAGCTTTCTTT.

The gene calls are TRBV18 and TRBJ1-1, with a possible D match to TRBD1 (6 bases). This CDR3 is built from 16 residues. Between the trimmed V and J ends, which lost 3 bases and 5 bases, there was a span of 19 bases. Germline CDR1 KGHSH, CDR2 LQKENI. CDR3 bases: TGTGCCAGCTCACCTCTCGAGGGCATAACAGGGACTGAAGCTTTCTTT. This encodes CASSPLEGITGTEAFF. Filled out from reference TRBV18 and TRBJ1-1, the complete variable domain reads NAGVMQNPRHLVRRRGQEARLRCSPMKGHSHVYWYRQLPEEGLKFMVYLQKENIIDESGMPKERFSAEFPKEGPSILRIQQVVRGDSAAYFCASSPLEGITGTEAFFGQGTRLTVV.

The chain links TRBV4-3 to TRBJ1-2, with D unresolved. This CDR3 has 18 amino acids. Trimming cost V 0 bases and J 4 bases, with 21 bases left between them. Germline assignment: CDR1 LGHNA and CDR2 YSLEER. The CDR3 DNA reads TGCGCCAGCAGCCAAGATAGGCAGGCCGCGGGCTCAGCCTATGGCTACACCTTC. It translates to CASSQDRQAAGSAYGYTF.

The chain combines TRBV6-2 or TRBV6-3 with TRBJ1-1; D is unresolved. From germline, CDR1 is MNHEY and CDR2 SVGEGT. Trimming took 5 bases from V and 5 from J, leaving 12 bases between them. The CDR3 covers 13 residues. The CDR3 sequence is CASSDTGRTEAFF. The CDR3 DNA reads TGTGCCAGCAGTGACACCGGACGGACTGAAGCTTTCTTT.

The CDR3 region is CSAWTSGGLNRDTQYF. The CDR3, as DNA: TGCAGTGCCTGGACTAGCGGGGGTCTTAATAGAGATACGCAGTATTTT. The chain joins TRBV20-1 to TRBJ2-3, with TRBD2 matching over 13 bases. Per germline, CDR1 DFQATT and CDR2 SNEGSKA (reference sequence). CDR3 length: 16 residues. V shed 6 bases, J shed 5 bases, and the junction held 11 bases outside the gene matches.

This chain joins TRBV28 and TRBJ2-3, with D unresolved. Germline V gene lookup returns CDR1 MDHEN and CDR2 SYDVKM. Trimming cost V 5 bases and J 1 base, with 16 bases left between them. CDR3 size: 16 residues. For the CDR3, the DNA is TGTGCCAGCAGTCCTCTGGGAACTACTCGCACAGATACGCAGTATTTT. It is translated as CASSPLGTTRTDTQYF. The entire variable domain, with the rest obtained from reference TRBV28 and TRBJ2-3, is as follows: DVKVTQSSRYLVKRTGEKVFLECVQDMDHENMFWYRQDPGLGLRLIYFSYDVKMKEKGDIPEGYSVSREKKERFSLILESASTNQTSMYLCASSPLGTTRTDTQYFGPGTRLTVL.

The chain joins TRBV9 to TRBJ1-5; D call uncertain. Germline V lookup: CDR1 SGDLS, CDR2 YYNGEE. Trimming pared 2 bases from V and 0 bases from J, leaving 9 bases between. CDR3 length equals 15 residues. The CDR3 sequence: CASSVGETSNQPQHF. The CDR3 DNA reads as TGTGCCAGCAGCGTCGGAGAAACTAGCAATCAGCCCCAGCATTTT.

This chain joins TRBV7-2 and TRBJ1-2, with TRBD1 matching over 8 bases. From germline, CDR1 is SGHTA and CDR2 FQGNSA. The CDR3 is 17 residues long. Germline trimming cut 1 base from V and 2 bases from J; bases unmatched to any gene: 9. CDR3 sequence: CASSLVLDRVLNYGYTF. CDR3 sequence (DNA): TGTGCCAGCAGCTTAGTTTTGGACAGGGTTCTCAACTATGGCTACACCTTC.

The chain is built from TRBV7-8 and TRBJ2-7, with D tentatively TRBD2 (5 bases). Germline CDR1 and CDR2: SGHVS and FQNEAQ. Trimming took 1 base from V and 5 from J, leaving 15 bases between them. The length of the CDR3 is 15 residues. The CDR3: CASSLGSSNPNEQYF. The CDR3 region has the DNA TGTGCCAGCAGCTTAGGGTCTAGCAATCCGAACGAGCAGTACTTC. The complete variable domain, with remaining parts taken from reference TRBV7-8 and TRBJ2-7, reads GAGVSQSPRYKVAKRGQDVALRCDPISGHVSLFWYQQALGQGPEFLTYFQNEAQLDKSGLPSDRFFAERPEGSVSTLKIQRTQQEDSAVYLCASSLGSSNPNEQYFGPGTRLTVT.

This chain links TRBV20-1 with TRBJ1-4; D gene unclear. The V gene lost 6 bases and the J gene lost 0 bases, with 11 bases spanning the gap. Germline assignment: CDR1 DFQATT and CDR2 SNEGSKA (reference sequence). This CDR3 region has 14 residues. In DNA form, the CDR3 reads TGCAGTGCCCCCGGGTCTCCAACTAATGAAAAACTGTTTTTT. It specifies CSAPGSPTNEKLFF.

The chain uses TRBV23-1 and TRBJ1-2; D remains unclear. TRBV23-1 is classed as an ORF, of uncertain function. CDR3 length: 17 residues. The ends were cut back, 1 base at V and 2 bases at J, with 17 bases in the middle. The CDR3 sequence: CASSQLCGSKWNYGYTF. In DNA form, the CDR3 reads TGCGCCAGCAGTCAATTGTGCGGGTCCAAGTGGAACTATGGCTACACCTTC.

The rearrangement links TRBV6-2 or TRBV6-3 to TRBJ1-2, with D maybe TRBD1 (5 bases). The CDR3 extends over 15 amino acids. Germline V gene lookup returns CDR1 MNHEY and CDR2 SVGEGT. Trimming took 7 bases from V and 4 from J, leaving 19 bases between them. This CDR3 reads CASIHGSGGGYGYTF. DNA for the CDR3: TGTGCCAGCATCCACGGATCCGGGGGTGGCTATGGCTACACCTTC.

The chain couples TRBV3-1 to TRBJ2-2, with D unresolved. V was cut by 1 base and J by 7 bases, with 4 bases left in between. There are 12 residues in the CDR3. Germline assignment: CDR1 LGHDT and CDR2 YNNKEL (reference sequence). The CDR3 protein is CASSQADGELFF. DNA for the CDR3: TGTGCCAGCAGCCAAGCGGACGGGGAGCTGTTTTTT.

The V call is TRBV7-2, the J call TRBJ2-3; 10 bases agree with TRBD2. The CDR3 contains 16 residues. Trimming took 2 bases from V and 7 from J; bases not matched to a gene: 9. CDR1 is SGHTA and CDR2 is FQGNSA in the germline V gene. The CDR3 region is CASSLRGTSAPNTQYF. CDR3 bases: TGTGCCAGCAGCTTACGGGGGACTAGCGCACCCAATACGCAGTATTTT.

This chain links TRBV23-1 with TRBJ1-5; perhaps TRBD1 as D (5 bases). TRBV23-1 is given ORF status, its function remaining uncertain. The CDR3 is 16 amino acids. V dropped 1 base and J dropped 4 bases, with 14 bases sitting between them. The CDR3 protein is CASSQCNGGENQPQHF. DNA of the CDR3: TGCGCCAGCAGTCAATGCAACGGAGGGGAAAATCAGCCCCAGCATTTT.

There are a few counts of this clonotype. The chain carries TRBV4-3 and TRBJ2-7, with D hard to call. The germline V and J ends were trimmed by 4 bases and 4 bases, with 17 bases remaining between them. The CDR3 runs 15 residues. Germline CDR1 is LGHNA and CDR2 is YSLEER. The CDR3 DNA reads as TGCGCCAGCAGCCCAAGACTGGGCTCAGAGTACGAGCAGTACTTC. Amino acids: CASSPRLGSEYEQYF.

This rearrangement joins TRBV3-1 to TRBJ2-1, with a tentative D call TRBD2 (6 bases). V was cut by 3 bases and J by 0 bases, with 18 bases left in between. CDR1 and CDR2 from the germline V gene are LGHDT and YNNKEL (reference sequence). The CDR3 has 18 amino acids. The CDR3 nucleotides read TGTGCCAGCAGCCAGCTGACTTCTCGGGGGAGCTCCTACAATGAGCAGTTCTTC. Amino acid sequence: CASSQLTSRGSSYNEQFF.

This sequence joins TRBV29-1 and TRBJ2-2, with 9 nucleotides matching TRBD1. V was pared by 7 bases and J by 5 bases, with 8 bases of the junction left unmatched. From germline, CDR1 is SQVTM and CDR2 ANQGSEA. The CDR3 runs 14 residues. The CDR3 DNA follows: TGCAGCGGGGGGGGACAGGGAGGTACCGGGGAGCTGTTTTTT. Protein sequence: CSGGGQGGTGELFF.